The 7 T cell receptor beta chains given below trace back to one sample, sequenced in a study of CD8+CD57+ T cells in acquired aplastic anemia. Genomic DNA served as template for TCR beta VDJ and CDR3 profiling. TCRdb analysed the reads with MiXCR anew, one entry per CDR3 protein. The sample includes around 200,000 distinct CDR3 sequences, 48% of them seen just once. Patients sequenced had flow cytometry evidence of CD8+CD57+ cell expansion. Sequencing was carried out using sorted CD4+, CD8+, or CD8+CD57+ T cells (not recorded which) from PBMCs. The receptors were sampled from a human donor with aplastic anemia.

This clonotype was detected many times. The CDR3 reads CASSGWDRGREQYF. The CDR3 coding sequence is TGTGCCAGCAGCGGATGGGACAGGGGGCGGGAGCAGTACTTC. The chain combines TRBV7-9 with TRBJ2-7; TRBD1 aligns across 12 bases. CDR3 length equals 14 residues. The V gene end was trimmed by 5 bases and the J gene end by 7 bases; junction bases not matched to a gene: 6. The germline CDR1 and CDR2 sequences are SEHNR and FQNEAQ (reference sequence). Full variable domain (outside the CDR3, taken from reference TRBV7-9 and TRBJ2-7): DTGVSQNPRHKITKRGQNVTFRCDPISEHNRLYWYRQTLGQGPEFLTYFQNEAQLEKSRLLSDRFSAERPKGSFSTLEIQRTEQGDSAMYLCASSGWDRGREQYFGPGTRLTVT.

This clonotype was counted many times. The chain uses TRBV12-3 or TRBV12-4 and TRBJ2-1, with TRBD2 matching over 9 bases. Trimming at V came to 6 bases and at J to 3 bases, leaving 9 bases not matched to a gene. The CDR3 runs to 16 residues. In nucleotides, the CDR3 is TGTGCCAGCAGCCGAGTTAGCGGGGGTTTCTACAATGAGCAGTTCTTC. Its translation: CASSRVSGGFYNEQFF.

The chain employs TRBV19 and TRBJ2-1; 12 bases are shared with TRBD2. The trim removed 5 bases at V and 8 bases at J, leaving 13 bases unmatched. The CDR3 contains 17 residues. The germline V gene has CDR1 LNHDA and CDR2 SQIVND (reference sequence). The CDR3 sequence is CASSVPSGGANVDEQFF. DNA of the CDR3: TGTGCCAGTAGTGTCCCTAGCGGGGGGGCCAATGTCGATGAGCAGTTCTTC.

The chain carries TRBV19 and TRBJ2-2, with D perhaps matching TRBD2 (5 bases). Germline assignment: CDR1 LNHDA and CDR2 SQIVND (reference sequence). The V end was cut by 6 bases, the J end by 4 bases, with 15 bases between. This CDR3 is 15 amino acids long. CDR3 DNA: TGTGCCAGTAGGCATGCGGGCGGTTCCACCGGGGAGCTGTTTTTT. It codes for CASRHAGGSTGELFF.

The rearrangement uses TRBV28 and TRBJ2-7, with 9 nucleotides matching TRBD1. Germline CDR1 reads MDHEN; CDR2 reads SYDVKM. V was pared by 5 bases and J by 0 bases, with 2 bases of the junction left unmatched. The CDR3 is made up of 14 amino acids. CDR3 DNA: TGTGCCAGCAGTCGGACAGGGGTCTCCTACGAGCAGTACTTC. Translated: CASSRTGVSYEQYF. The full variable domain, rest sourced from reference TRBV28 and TRBJ2-7, is DVKVTQSSRYLVKRTGEKVFLECVQDMDHENMFWYRQDPGLGLRLIYFSYDVKMKEKGDIPEGYSVSREKKERFSLILESASTNQTSMYLCASSRTGVSYEQYFGPGTRLTVT.

The CDR3 is CSVDPGQGRHEQYF. The CDR3 nucleotides are TGCAGCGTCGACCCGGGACAGGGGAGGCACGAGCAGTACTTC. This chain joins TRBV29-1 and TRBJ2-7; 10 bases are shared with TRBD1. The germline V gene encodes CDR1 SQVTM and CDR2 ANQGSEA. Germline trimming cut 6 bases from V and 5 bases from J; bases unmatched to any gene: 10. CDR3 length: 14 amino acids.

There are many counts of this clonotype. V usage is TRBV7-2 and J usage is TRBJ2-1; 11 bases line up with TRBD2. The length of the CDR3 is 17 residues. The junction had 7 bases not matched to a gene; V was cut back by 3 bases and J by 3 bases. CDR1 and CDR2 from the germline V gene are SGHTA and FQGNSA. CDR3 DNA sequence: TGTGCCAGCAGCTTGCGGAGGACTAGCGGGCGCTACAATGAGCAGTTCTTC. Translated, it gives CASSLRRTSGRYNEQFF.